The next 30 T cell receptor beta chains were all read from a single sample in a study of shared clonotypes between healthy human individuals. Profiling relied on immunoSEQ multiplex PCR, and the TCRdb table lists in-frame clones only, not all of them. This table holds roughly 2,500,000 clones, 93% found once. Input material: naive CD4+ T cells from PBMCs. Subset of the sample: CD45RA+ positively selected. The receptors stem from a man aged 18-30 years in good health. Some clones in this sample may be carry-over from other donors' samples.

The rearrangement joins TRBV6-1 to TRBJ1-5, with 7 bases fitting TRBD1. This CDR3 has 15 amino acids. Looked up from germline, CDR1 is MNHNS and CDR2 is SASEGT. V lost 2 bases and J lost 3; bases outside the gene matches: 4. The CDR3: CASSESGTDNQPQHF. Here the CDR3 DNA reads TGTGCCAGCAGTGAATCTGGGACAGACAATCAGCCCCAGCATTTT.

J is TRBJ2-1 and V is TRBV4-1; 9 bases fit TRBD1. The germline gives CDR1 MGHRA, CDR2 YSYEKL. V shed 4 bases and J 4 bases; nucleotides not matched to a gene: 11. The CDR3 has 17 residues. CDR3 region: CASSPRPLGQGYNEQFF. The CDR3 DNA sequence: TGCGCCAGCAGCCCGCGCCCTTTGGGACAGGGTTACAATGAGCAGTTCTTC.

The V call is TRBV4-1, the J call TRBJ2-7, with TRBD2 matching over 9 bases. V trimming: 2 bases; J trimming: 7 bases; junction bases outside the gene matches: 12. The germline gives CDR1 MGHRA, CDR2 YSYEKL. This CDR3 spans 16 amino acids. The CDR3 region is CASSQRGGGTSTEQYF. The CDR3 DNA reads TGCGCCAGCAGCCAAAGAGGAGGCGGGACTAGCACAGAGCAGTACTTC.

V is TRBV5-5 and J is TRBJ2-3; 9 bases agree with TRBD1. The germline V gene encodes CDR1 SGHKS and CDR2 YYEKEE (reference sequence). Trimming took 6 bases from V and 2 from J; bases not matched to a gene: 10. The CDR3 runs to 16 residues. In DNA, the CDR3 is TGTGCCAGCACCCCGACCGGGACAGGGATCACAGATACGCAGTATTTT. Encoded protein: CASTPTGTGITDTQYF.

This CDR3 reads CASSSPGPGGRQYF. The CDR3 nucleotides are TGTGCCAGCAGTTCGCCGGGGCCAGGGGGACGGCAGTACTTC. The V and J genes are TRBV6-5 and TRBJ2-7; 7 nucleotides agree with TRBD1. V lost 4 bases, J lost 9 bases, and 12 bases stayed unmatched. The CDR3 runs 14 residues. Per the germline V gene, CDR1 is MNHEY and CDR2 is SVGAGI.

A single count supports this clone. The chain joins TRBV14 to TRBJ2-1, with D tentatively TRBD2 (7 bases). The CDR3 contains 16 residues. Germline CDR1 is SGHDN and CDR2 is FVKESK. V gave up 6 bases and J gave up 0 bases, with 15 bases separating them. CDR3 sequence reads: CASSRGASGSYNEQFF. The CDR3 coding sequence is TGTGCCAGCAGTCGGGGGGCTTCGGGCTCCTACAATGAGCAGTTCTTC.

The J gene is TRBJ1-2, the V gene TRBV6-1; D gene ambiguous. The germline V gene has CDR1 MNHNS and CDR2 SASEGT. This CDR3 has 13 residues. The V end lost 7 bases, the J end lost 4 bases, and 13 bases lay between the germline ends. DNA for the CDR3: TGTGCCAGCATCCGAGACAAGGGCTATGGCTACACCTTC. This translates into CASIRDKGYGYTF.

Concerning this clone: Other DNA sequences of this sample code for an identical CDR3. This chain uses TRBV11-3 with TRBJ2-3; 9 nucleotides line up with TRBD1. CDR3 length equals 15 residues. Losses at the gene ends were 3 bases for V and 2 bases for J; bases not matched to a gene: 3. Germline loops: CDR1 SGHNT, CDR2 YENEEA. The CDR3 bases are TGTGCCAGCAGCTTGGGGACAGGGCCCACAGATACGCAGTATTTT. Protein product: CASSLGTGPTDTQYF.

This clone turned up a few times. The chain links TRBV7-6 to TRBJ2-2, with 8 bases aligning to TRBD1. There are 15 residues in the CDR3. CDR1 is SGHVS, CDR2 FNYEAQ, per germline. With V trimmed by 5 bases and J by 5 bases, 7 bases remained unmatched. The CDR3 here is CASSTGQGGTGELFF. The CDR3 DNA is TGTGCCAGCAGCACCGGACAGGGAGGAACCGGGGAGCTGTTTTTT.

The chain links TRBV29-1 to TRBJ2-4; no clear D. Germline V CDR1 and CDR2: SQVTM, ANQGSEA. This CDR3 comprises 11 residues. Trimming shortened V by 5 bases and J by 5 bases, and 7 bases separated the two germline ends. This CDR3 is CSVMPENIQYF. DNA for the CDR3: TGCAGCGTTATGCCAGAAAACATTCAGTACTTC.

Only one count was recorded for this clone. CDR3 bases: TGTGCCATCCGCAGAGGGACAGGTGATTCCTACAATGAGCAGTTCTTC. Protein: CAIRRGTGDSYNEQFF. The chain carries TRBV10-3 and TRBJ2-1; TRBD1 matches at 8 bases. Germline loops: CDR1 ENHRY, CDR2 SYGVKD. The CDR3 loop spans 16 amino acids. V lost 8 bases and J lost 1; bases outside the gene matches: 10.

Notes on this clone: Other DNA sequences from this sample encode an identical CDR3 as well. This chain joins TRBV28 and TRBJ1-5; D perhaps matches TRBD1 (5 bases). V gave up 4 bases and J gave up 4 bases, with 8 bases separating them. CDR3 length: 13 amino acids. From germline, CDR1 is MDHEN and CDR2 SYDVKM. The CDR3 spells CASSSTGNQPQHF. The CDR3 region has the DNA TGTGCCAGCAGTTCAACAGGTAATCAGCCCCAGCATTTT.

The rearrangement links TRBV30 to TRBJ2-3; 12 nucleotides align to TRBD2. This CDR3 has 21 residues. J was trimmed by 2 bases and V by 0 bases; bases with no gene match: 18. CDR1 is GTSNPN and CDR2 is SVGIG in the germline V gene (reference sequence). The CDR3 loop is CAWSVSFSRTSGKLYTDTQYF. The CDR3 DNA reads TGTGCCTGGAGTGTAAGTTTTTCGAGGACTAGCGGGAAACTTTACACAGATACGCAGTATTTT.

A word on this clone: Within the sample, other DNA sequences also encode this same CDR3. The CDR3 nucleotides read TGTGCCAGCAGTTTACGACAGGGTGGTGGCTACACCTTC. Translated, it gives CASSLRQGGGYTF. The chain is built from TRBV28 and TRBJ1-2; 7 bases fit TRBD1. Germline CDR1 MDHEN, CDR2 SYDVKM. The CDR3 totals 13 residues. V trimming: 2 bases; J trimming: 7 bases; junction bases outside the gene matches: 4.

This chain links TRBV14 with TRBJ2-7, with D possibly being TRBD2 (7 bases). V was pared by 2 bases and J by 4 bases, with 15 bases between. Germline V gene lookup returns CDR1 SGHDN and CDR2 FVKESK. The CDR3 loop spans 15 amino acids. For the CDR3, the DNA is TGTGCCAGCAGCCAAAGCGGGACATCGTTGTACGAGCAGTACTTC. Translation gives CASSQSGTSLYEQYF.

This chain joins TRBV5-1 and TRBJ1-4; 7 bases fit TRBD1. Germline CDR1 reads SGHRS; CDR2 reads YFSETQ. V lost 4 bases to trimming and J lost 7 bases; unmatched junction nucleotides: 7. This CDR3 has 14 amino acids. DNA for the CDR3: TGCGCCAGCAGCACGACAGGGACATCTGAAAAACTGTTTTTT. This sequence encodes CASSTTGTSEKLFF.

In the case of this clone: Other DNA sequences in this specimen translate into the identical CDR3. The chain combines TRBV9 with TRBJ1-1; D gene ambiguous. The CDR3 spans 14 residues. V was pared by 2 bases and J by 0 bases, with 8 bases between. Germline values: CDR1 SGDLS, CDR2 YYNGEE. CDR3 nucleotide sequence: TGTGCCAGCAGCGTCGGGCAGTTGAACACTGAAGCTTTCTTT. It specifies CASSVGQLNTEAFF.

CDR3 amino acids: CAISRENRGTGNTIYF. CDR3 bases: TGTGCCATCAGTAGAGAGAACAGGGGGACAGGAAACACCATATATTTT. J is TRBJ1-3 and V is TRBV10-3; 8 bases are a match to TRBD1. The V segment lost 5 bases and the J segment 4 bases; nucleotides outside the gene matches: 10. Per germline, CDR1 ENHRY and CDR2 SYGVKD. This CDR3 contains 16 residues.

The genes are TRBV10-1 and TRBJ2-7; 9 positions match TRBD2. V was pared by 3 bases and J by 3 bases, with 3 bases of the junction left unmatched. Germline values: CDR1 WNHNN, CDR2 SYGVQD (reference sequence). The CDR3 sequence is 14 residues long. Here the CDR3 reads CASSEAGGFYEQYF. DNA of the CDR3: TGCGCCAGCAGTGAAGCGGGAGGTTTCTACGAGCAGTACTTC.

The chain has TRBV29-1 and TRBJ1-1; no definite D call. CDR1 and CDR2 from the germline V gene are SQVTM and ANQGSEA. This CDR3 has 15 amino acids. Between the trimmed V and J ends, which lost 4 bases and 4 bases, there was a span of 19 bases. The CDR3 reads CSVGGLDGGSTEAFF. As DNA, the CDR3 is TGCAGCGTTGGGGGTTTGGACGGAGGGAGCACTGAAGCTTTCTTT.

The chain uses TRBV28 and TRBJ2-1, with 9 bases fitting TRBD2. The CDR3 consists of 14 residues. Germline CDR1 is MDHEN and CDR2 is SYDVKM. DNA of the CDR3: TGTTTCACGGGACTAGCAGCCTCCTACAATGAGCAGTTCTTC. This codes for CFTGLAASYNEQFF.

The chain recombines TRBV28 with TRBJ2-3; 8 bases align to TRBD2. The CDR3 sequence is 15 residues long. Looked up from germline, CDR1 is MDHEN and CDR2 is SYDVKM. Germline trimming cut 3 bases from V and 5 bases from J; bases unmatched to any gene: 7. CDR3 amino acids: CASSFRAGEEDTQYF. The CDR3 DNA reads TGTGCCAGCAGTTTTAGAGCGGGAGAAGAAGATACGCAGTATTTT.

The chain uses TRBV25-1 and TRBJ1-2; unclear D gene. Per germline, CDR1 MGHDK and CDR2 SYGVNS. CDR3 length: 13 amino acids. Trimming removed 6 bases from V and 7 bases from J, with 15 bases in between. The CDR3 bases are TGTGCCAGCAGATCAAGTGTAAATCTTGGCTACACCTTC. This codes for CASRSSVNLGYTF.

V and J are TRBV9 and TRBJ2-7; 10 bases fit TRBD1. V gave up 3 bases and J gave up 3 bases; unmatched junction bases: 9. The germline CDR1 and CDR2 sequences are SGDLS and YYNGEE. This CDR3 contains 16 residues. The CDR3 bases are TGTGCCAGCAGCGCGGCTCGGACAGGGGGTCTCTACGAGCAGTACTTC. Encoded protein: CASSAARTGGLYEQYF. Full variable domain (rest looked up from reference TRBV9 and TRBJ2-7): DSGVTQTPKHLITATGQRVTLRCSPRSGDLSVYWYQQSLDQGLQFLIQYYNGEERAKGNILERFSAQQFPDLHSELNLSSLELGDSALYFCASSAARTGGLYEQYFGPGTRLTVT.

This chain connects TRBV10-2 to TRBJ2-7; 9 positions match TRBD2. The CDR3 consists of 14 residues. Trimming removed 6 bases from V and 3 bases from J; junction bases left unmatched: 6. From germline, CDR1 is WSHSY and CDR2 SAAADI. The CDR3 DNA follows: TGCGCCAGCAGCCGTAGCGGGAGACTCTACGAGCAGTACTTC. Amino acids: CASSRSGRLYEQYF.

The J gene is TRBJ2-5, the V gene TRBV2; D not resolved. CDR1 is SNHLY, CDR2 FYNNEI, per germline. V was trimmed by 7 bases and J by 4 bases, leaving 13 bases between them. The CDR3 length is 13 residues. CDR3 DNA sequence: TGTGCCAGCAACGATGGGCTGGGAGAGACCCAGTACTTC. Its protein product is CASNDGLGETQYF. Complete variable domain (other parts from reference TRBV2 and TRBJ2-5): EPEVTQTPSHQVTQMGQEVILRCVPISNHLYFYWYRQILGQKVEFLVSFYNNEISEKSEIFDDQFSVERPDGSNFTLKIRSTKLEDSAMYFCASNDGLGETQYFGPGTRLLVL.

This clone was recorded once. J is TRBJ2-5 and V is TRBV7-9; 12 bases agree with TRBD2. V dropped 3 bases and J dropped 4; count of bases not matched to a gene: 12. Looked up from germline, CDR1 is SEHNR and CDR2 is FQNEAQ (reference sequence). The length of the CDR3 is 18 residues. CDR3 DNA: TGTGCCAGCAGCTTGCCGGGCCGTACGGGACTAGCGGGAGAGACCCAGTACTTC. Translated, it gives CASSLPGRTGLAGETQYF.

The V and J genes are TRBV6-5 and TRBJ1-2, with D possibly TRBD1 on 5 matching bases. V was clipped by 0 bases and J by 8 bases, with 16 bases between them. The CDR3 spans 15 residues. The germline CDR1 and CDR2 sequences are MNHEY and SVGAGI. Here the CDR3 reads CASSYSVTGGGGYTF. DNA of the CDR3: TGTGCCAGCAGTTACTCCGTTACAGGTGGGGGAGGCTACACCTTC.

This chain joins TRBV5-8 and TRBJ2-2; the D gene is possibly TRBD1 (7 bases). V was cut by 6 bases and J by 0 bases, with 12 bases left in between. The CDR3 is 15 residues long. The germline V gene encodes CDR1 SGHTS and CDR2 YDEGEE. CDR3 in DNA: TGTGCCAGCAACACAGGGGAGGCGAACACCGGGGAGCTGTTTTTT. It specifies CASNTGEANTGELFF.

CDR3 sequence (DNA): TGTGCCAGCAGCTCGTACAAAGCGGGAGGCCTCCCCTCCTCCTACAATGAGCAGTTCTTC. Protein: CASSSYKAGGLPSSYNEQFF. The genes are TRBV7-8 and TRBJ2-1; 9 nucleotides align to TRBD2. Losses at the gene ends were 4 bases for V and 0 bases for J; bases not matched to a gene: 16. The CDR3 length is 20 residues. From germline, CDR1 is SGHVS and CDR2 FQNEAQ.